The 17 T cell receptor beta chains presented below share a single source sample, sequenced in a study of cytomegalovirus exposure and HLA in healthy donors (dated by TCRdb to about 2017). The library relied on the immunoSEQ multiplex PCR assay. TCRdb took over this immuneACCESS table, retaining in-frame rearrangements with V and J assigned. Such tables are incomplete; in checked studies, under half of the missing clones stem from an unresolved V gene, and the remainder is unexplained. The sample table lists approximately 170,000 clones, around four fifths of them with a count of one. Around 2.4% of the sample is held by the ten biggest clonotypes. The sample consisted of PBMCs. These receptors originate from a man aged 25 to 40 in good health and CMV-seropositive.

V usage is TRBV20-1 and J usage is TRBJ1-4; no clear D gene. Trimming removed 6 bases from V and 4 bases from J, with 6 bases in between. In germline, CDR1 is DFQATT, CDR2 SNEGSKA (reference sequence). The CDR3 covers 11 residues. DNA for the CDR3: TGCAGTGCCGGGGATAATGAAAAACTGTTTTTT. Amino acids: CSAGDNEKLFF.

The chain is built from TRBV4-3 and TRBJ1-2; 7 positions agree with TRBD1. Germline assignment: CDR1 LGHNA and CDR2 YSLEER. V shed 3 bases and J 6 bases; nucleotides not matched to a gene: 16. This CDR3 spans 17 amino acids. The CDR3 region is CASSHGRQGPYLDGYTF. CDR3 in DNA: TGCGCCAGCAGCCACGGACGACAGGGACCCTATCTGGATGGCTACACCTTC.

This clone appeared once. The genes are TRBV6-5 and TRBJ1-2; D gene unclear. V was pared by 5 bases and J by 4 bases, with 11 bases between. This CDR3 is built from 13 residues. Germline CDR1 is MNHEY and CDR2 is SVGAGI. Here the CDR3 reads CASSRLASYGYTF. CDR3 nucleotides: TGTGCCAGCAGTCGATTAGCCAGCTATGGCTACACCTTC.

J is TRBJ2-3 and V is TRBV29-1, with D perhaps TRBD1 (5 bases). Germline V gene sequence: CDR1 SQVTM, CDR2 ANQGSEA. V was trimmed by 4 bases and J by 3 bases, leaving 11 bases between them. The CDR3 covers 13 residues. As DNA, the CDR3 is TGCAGCGTTGTCCGTAGGGGTACAGATACGCAGTATTTT. Protein: CSVVRRGTDTQYF.

This chain connects TRBV9 to TRBJ2-5, with 12 bases fitting TRBD2. Germline CDR1 reads SGDLS; CDR2 reads YYNGEE. The CDR3 has 17 amino acids. Trimming cost V 0 bases and J 0 bases; bases outside gene matches: 3. CDR3 in amino acids: CASSVAASGGDQETQYF. CDR3 in DNA: TGTGCCAGCAGCGTAGCTGCTAGCGGGGGGGACCAAGAGACCCAGTACTTC.

The chain couples TRBV28 to TRBJ2-5; 10 positions agree with TRBD1. Trimming at V came to 4 bases and at J to 4 bases, leaving 6 bases not matched to a gene. The CDR3 extends over 15 amino acids. The germline V gene encodes CDR1 MDHEN and CDR2 SYDVKM. The CDR3 sequence is CASSSSGTGAETQYF. In nucleotides, the CDR3 is TGTGCCAGCAGTTCCTCCGGGACAGGGGCAGAGACCCAGTACTTC.

The rearrangement links TRBV5-1 to TRBJ2-1; 9 nucleotides align to TRBD1. CDR3 length: 15 residues. From germline, CDR1 is SGHRS and CDR2 YFSETQ. V was pared by 3 bases and J by 5 bases, with 6 bases of the junction left unmatched. CDR3 sequence: CASSWRDRADNEQFF. CDR3 nucleotide sequence: TGCGCCAGCAGCTGGAGGGACAGGGCCGACAATGAGCAGTTCTTC.

The table lists this clone with a count of one. The chain joins TRBV5-1 to TRBJ2-5, with TRBD1 matching over 8 bases. This CDR3 contains 14 residues. Germline V lookup: CDR1 SGHRS, CDR2 YFSETQ. V lost 4 bases and J lost 3; bases outside the gene matches: 5. CDR3 bases: TGCGCCAGCAGCAAGGGACAGGATAAAGAGACCCAGTACTTC. Its translation: CASSKGQDKETQYF. The full variable domain, in which reference TRBV5-1 and TRBJ2-5 provide the parts outside the CDR3, is KAGVTQTPRYLIKTRGQQVTLSCSPISGHRSVSWYQQTPGQGLQFLFEYFSETQRNKGNFPGRFSGRQFSNSRSEMNVSTLELGDSALYLCASSKGQDKETQYFGPGTRLLVL.

This clone was observed a handful of times. This chain uses TRBV7-9 with TRBJ2-7; 13 bases match TRBD2. V gave up 8 bases and J gave up 4 bases; unmatched junction bases: 5. The CDR3 has 14 amino acids. The V gene's germline CDR1 is SEHNR and CDR2 FQNEAQ (reference sequence). The CDR3 sequence: CASGRTSGGYEQYF. CDR3 in DNA: TGTGCCAGCGGCAGGACTAGCGGGGGTTACGAGCAGTACTTC.

J is TRBJ2-7 and V is TRBV15, with 7 bases that match TRBD1. V was pared by 2 bases and J by 3 bases, with 10 bases of the junction left unmatched. The CDR3 runs 16 residues. Germline V gene sequence: CDR1 LNHNV, CDR2 YYDKDF (reference sequence). The CDR3 nucleotides are TGTGCCACCAGCAGATATCGGACAGGCTCCCACTACGAGCAGTACTTC. Amino acid sequence: CATSRYRTGSHYEQYF.

The chain has TRBV9 and TRBJ2-3, with TRBD2 matching over 9 bases. The CDR3 length is 15 residues. V dropped 3 bases and J dropped 6; count of bases not matched to a gene: 8. Germline V gene data show CDR1 as SGDLS and CDR2 as YYNGEE. CDR3 DNA sequence: TGTGCCAGCAGCGCCGCGGGGGGGGTGGGGGATACGCAGTATTTT. The encoded protein is CASSAAGGVGDTQYF.

This clone was seen once. Other DNA sequences in this specimen translate into the identical CDR3. The chain uses TRBV10-3 and TRBJ1-1, with D maybe TRBD1 (6 bases). Germline V gives CDR1 ENHRY, CDR2 SYGVKD. The length of the CDR3 is 14 residues. The V and J ends lost 2 bases and 0 bases respectively, with 7 bases between them. CDR3 residues: CAISEQGMNTEAFF. The CDR3 nucleotides read TGTGCCATCAGTGAGCAGGGGATGAACACTGAAGCTTTCTTT.

The chain couples TRBV5-8 to TRBJ2-1; TRBD1 agrees at 7 bases. Germline values: CDR1 SGHTS, CDR2 YDEGEE. This CDR3 spans 14 amino acids. Unmatched junction bases numbered 1, after V lost 3 bases and J lost 1 base. The CDR3, as DNA: TGTGCCAGCAGCTCAGGGGGATCCTACAATGAGCAGTTCTTC. This translates into CASSSGGSYNEQFF.

This chain joins TRBV7-3 and TRBJ2-3, with 15 positions matching TRBD2. Germline loops: CDR1 SGHTA, CDR2 FQGTGA. The CDR3 runs to 18 residues. The junction had 9 bases not matched to a gene; V was cut back by 4 bases and J by 4 bases. CDR3 residues: CASSWGGLAGGVADTQYF. The CDR3 bases are TGTGCCAGCAGCTGGGGAGGACTAGCGGGGGGGGTGGCAGATACGCAGTATTTT.

The chain is built from TRBV5-6 and TRBJ2-5, with 8 bases identical to TRBD1. Trimming took 9 bases from V and 5 from J; bases not matched to a gene: 6. Germline V CDR1 and CDR2: SGHDT, YYEEEE. The CDR3 has 12 amino acids. CDR3 residues: CATHDRGETQYF. CDR3 nucleotides: TGTGCCACCCACGACAGGGGCGAGACCCAGTACTTC.

The V and J genes are TRBV7-9 and TRBJ1-3, with D unclear. The V gene's germline CDR1 is SEHNR and CDR2 FQNEAQ (reference sequence). The V gene lost 11 bases and the J gene lost 7 bases, with 9 bases spanning the gap. This CDR3 spans 10 amino acids. The CDR3 DNA follows: TGTGCCGGCGGCGGTAACACCATATATTTT. Translation: CAGGGNTIYF.

The chain links TRBV13 to TRBJ2-5; D might be TRBD1 (7 bases). The CDR3 sequence is 14 residues long. The V gene lost 4 bases and the J gene lost 8 bases, with 17 bases spanning the gap. Germline CDR1 PRHDT, CDR2 FYEKMQ (reference sequence). The DNA of the CDR3 is TGTGCCAGCAGCTCAGGCGGGGACAGAGGTACCCAGTACTTC. Protein sequence: CASSSGGDRGTQYF.